This T cell receptor (beta chain) is drawn from a study of regulatory T cells in long-lasting Graves disease. Regarding time point: newly diagnosed GD, antithyroid drugs for less than 3 months. The TCR library used RNA extracted from PBMCs. This clonotype appeared a few times. TCR beta libraries were built with iRepertoire HTBI primers and Arm-PCR of CDR3 regions. TCRdb recomputed calls from the multiplex PCR reads with MiXCR, one row per CDR3 protein. The table records about 240,000 distinct CDR3 sequences, 20% to 25% of them present only once. The origin of this receptor is a female donor with Graves disease. Sequenced here: peripheral blood mononuclear cells (PBMCs), sampled at new diagnosis, from a patient treated with antithyroid drugs.

CDR3 sequence: CATSRGGSFYGYTF. The CDR3 region has the DNA TGTGCCACCAGCAGAGGTGGAAGCTTCTATGGCTACACCTTC. The chain carries TRBV15 and TRBJ1-2; D not resolved. CDR1 and CDR2 (germline): LNHNV, YYDKDF (reference sequence). V was cut by 1 base and J by 4 bases, with 10 bases left in between. The CDR3 has 14 residues.